The rows below give T cell receptor beta chains drawn from one sample of a study of blood T cell repertoires in COVID-19. Data came from immunoSEQ multiplex PCR; TCRdb stores just in-frame clones and leaves some out. The table includes about 200,000 clones, about 88% detected once. Specimen: peripheral blood. All receptors derive from a man in his forties or fifties with COVID-19, enrolled during active disease. CDR3s include the opening cysteine and the closing phenylalanine or tryptophan. D genes are given only for firm matches. A row's size may be missing; if present it is once, few, many or a size class.

TGTGCCAGCAGCCAAGATCTGGCGGGGGGGCTCAATGAGCAGTTCTTC	CASSQDLAGGLNEQFF	TRBD2	NA	TRBV4-2	TRBJ2-1
TGTGCCAGCAGTCGGGGGTGGGGACCAGAGACCCAGTACTTC	CASSRGWGPETQYF	NA	once	TRBV6-5	TRBJ2-5
TGTGCCAGCAGTTACTCTGGGGAGGGCGAGCAGTACTTC	CASSYSGEGEQYF	TRBD2	NA	TRBV6-5	TRBJ2-7
TGTGCCAGTAGGTCCGGGGGGGCCAACTATGGCTACACCTTC	CASRSGGANYGYTF	NA	few	TRBV19	TRBJ1-2
TGTGCCAGCAGCTTAGCCGGTGGTAGCGGGGGGATGAACACCGGGGAGCTGTTTTTT	CASSLAGGSGGMNTGELFF	TRBD2	NA	TRBV7-2	TRBJ2-2
TGTGCCAGCAGCCAGGGACTAGCGAACCCCTACAATGAGCAGTTCTTC	CASSQGLANPYNEQFF	TRBD2	once	TRBV14	TRBJ2-1
TGTGCCAGCAGTGAGGGGGGGACACGGTCCGGGCACGAGCAGTACTTC	CASSEGGTRSGHEQYF	NA	NA	TRBV2	TRBJ2-7
TGTGCCAGCAGCGTGGGGCAGGGGAACAATGAGCAGTTCTTC	CASSVGQGNNEQFF	NA	NA	TRBV9	TRBJ2-1
TGTGCCAGCAGCGCTACGACAGGGGGTGCCACCGGGGAGCTGTTTTTT	CASSATTGGATGELFF	TRBD1	NA	TRBV9	TRBJ2-2
TGTGCCAGCAGCCCGCCTCCGGGACAGGGGGCAGGGTCACCCCTCCACTTT	CASSPPPGQGAGSPLHF	TRBD1	NA	TRBV7-2	TRBJ1-6
TGTGCCAGCAGCGTACTCGCAAACACCGGGGAGCTGTTTTTT	CASSVLANTGELFF	NA	NA	TRBV7-3	TRBJ2-2
TGTGCCAGCAACCATTGGGACAGTCTCGACAATGAGCAGTTCTTC	CASNHWDSLDNEQFF	TRBD1	NA	TRBV7-9	TRBJ2-1
TGCAGCGTAAAAAGGGGGGGAAACGACCTGTTTTTT	CSVKRGGNDLFF	NA	NA	TRBV29-1	TRBJ1-4
TGTGCCAGCGCGGGGGGAGTAGCGGGTGGCTCCTACAATGAGCAGTTCTTC	CASAGGVAGGSYNEQFF	TRBD2	NA	TRBV25-1	TRBJ2-1
TGCGCCAGCAGCACCGGACTAGCGGCCAACAATGAGCAGTTCTTC	CASSTGLAANNEQFF	TRBD2	NA	TRBV5-1	TRBJ2-1
TGTGCCAGCAGTTTTCCAGGGATCTCCAATGAGCAGTTCTTC	CASSFPGISNEQFF	NA	NA	TRBV3-1/TRBV3-2	TRBJ2-1
TGTGCCAGCAGTTTCCTAACCGGGACAGGGGTGTATGAGCAGTACTTC	CASSFLTGTGVYEQYF	TRBD1	NA	TRBV27	TRBJ2-7
TGTGCCAGCAGCCCAGGACTCTATGGCTACACCTTC	CASSPGLYGYTF	NA	few	TRBV7-9	TRBJ1-2
TGCGCCAGCAGCCAAGTTGAGGGGGCTCACGAGCAGTACTTC	CASSQVEGAHEQYF	TRBD1	NA	TRBV4-3	TRBJ2-7
TGTGCCTGGAGTGTGGCAGATGGAAACACCATATATTTT	CAWSVADGNTIYF	NA	NA	TRBV30	TRBJ1-3
TGTGCCAGCAGCCACAACTCCAGGGTCCACGAGCAGTACTTC	CASSHNSRVHEQYF	NA	NA	TRBV3-1/TRBV3-2	TRBJ2-7
TGTGCCAGCAGCTTAGTGTGGAGGGGGCGGGGCCGAAGGAATGAGCAGTTCTTC	CASSLVWRGRGRRNEQFF	NA	NA	TRBV7-2	TRBJ2-1
TGTGCCTCCTCCAGGGTACCCACACATACGCAGTATTTT	CASSRVPTHTQYF	NA	NA	TRBV14	TRBJ2-3
TGCGCCAGCAGCTTTGACCGGGACAGGGGCTCCTACGAGCAGTACTTC	CASSFDRDRGSYEQYF	TRBD1	NA	TRBV5-1	TRBJ2-7
TGTGCCAGCAGCCGGAACTCGGGAGGGCGCGATGAGCAGTTCTTC	CASSRNSGGRDEQFF	TRBD2	NA	TRBV4-2	TRBJ2-1
TGTGCCAGCTCACCATGGGGACAGGGGGCATACAGCACAGATACGCAGTATTTT	CASSPWGQGAYSTDTQYF	TRBD1	NA	TRBV18	TRBJ2-3
TGTGCCAGCAGCTGGCGGACTAGCGGGGGGGAAGAGCAGTTCTTC	CASSWRTSGGEEQFF	TRBD2	NA	TRBV7-6	TRBJ2-1
TGTGCCAGCAGGGCGGGACAGGCTAATAATCAGCCCCAGCATTTT	CASRAGQANNQPQHF	TRBD1	NA	TRBV6-5	TRBJ1-5
TGTGCCAGCAGCCCGACGGACTCTCGAGACGAGCAGTACTTC	CASSPTDSRDEQYF	NA	NA	TRBV5-5	TRBJ2-7
TGTGCCAGCAGACCCGGGGTGGGAGTAGGAAATGAGCAGTTCTTC	CASRPGVGVGNEQFF	NA	NA	TRBV11-2	TRBJ2-1
TGCAGCGTTGAAGAGCGACAATACAATGAGCAGTTCTTC	CSVEERQYNEQFF	NA	NA	TRBV29-1	TRBJ2-1
TGTGCCAGCAGTGCCCCCGGGACTAGCGGGAGGAAGCAGTACTTC	CASSAPGTSGRKQYF	TRBD2	NA	TRBV6-2/TRBV6-3	TRBJ2-7
TGTGCCAGTAGTCCCTCCTGGGAGGGTGATACGCAGTATTTT	CASSPSWEGDTQYF	TRBD2	NA	TRBV19	TRBJ2-3
TGTGCCTGGAGTGTACAGATCCTTAGGTATGGCTACACCTTC	CAWSVQILRYGYTF	NA	few	TRBV30	TRBJ1-2
TGCGCCAGCAGCTCGGCGTCCCAGGGGTACTCCACTGGAAACACCATATATTTT	CASSSASQGYSTGNTIYF	NA	once	TRBV5-1	TRBJ1-3
TGTGCCAGCACCCCCTTGGGACTAGCGGACAATGAGCAGTTCTTC	CASTPLGLADNEQFF	TRBD2	NA	TRBV6-6	TRBJ2-1
TGTGCCAGTAGATACGGACAGGGGAACCAAGAGACCCAGTACTTC	CASRYGQGNQETQYF	TRBD1	NA	TRBV19	TRBJ2-5
TGTGCCAGTAGTATCGGTGGGCCAGCCTACGAGCAGTACTTC	CASSIGGPAYEQYF	NA	few	TRBV19	TRBJ2-7
TGCGCCAGCAGCTTGGGCGGGACAGGGGCTACCTACGAGCAGTACTTC	CASSLGGTGATYEQYF	TRBD1	few	TRBV5-1	TRBJ2-7
TGTGCCAGTAGTGCCGCAGTGTTGGAGACCCAGTACTTC	CASSAAVLETQYF	NA	once	TRBV19	TRBJ2-5
TGTGCCAGCAGCTTGCAAACAACCCAAGAGACCCAGTACTTC	CASSLQTTQETQYF	NA	NA	TRBV7-6	TRBJ2-5
TGTGCCAGCAGCTTGCTGGCCCCGGGACAGGGAGGGCCCCAGCATTTT	CASSLLAPGQGGPQHF	TRBD1	NA	TRBV5-6	TRBJ1-5
TGTGCCAGCAGCCACCTCGGGGACAGGGGGAACACTGAAGCTTTCTTT	CASSHLGDRGNTEAFF	TRBD1	many	TRBV5-4	TRBJ1-1
TGTGCCAGCAGCCAAGAAATACACAACTATGGCTACACCTTC	CASSQEIHNYGYTF	NA	NA	TRBV4-2	TRBJ1-2
TGCGCCAGCAGCCTGGGGACAGGTGGTAATGAGCAGTTCTTC	CASSLGTGGNEQFF	TRBD1	NA	TRBV5-1	TRBJ2-1
TGTGCCAGCTCACCACCGAACGGACAACAAGAGACCCAGTACTTC	CASSPPNGQQETQYF	NA	NA	TRBV18	TRBJ2-5
TGTGCCAGCAGCAAGAGAGGCCAGGGCCATGGTCAGCCCCAGCATTTT	CASSKRGQGHGQPQHF	NA	once	TRBV6-6	TRBJ1-5
TGTGCCAGCAGCCAAGCGGGTTCGGCTAGCGGGAGGAACATTCAGTACTTC	CASSQAGSASGRNIQYF	TRBD2	NA	TRBV4-2	TRBJ2-4
TGTGCCAGCAAAAAAGCGGGAAGCACAGATACGCAGTATTTT	CASKKAGSTDTQYF	TRBD2	NA	TRBV6-5	TRBJ2-3
TGTGCCAGCCACTTTGCAGGTCTAGCGGGAAATACAGATACGCAGTATTTT	CASHFAGLAGNTDTQYF	TRBD2	NA	TRBV7-2	TRBJ2-3
TGTGCCAGCAGCTTAGAGCAGGGTAATTCACCCCTCCACTTT	CASSLEQGNSPLHF	NA	NA	TRBV7-9	TRBJ1-6
TGTGCCAGTAGTAAGGGAAGCAGGGGGCGGGAGGAGACCCAGTACTTC	CASSKGSRGREETQYF	NA	NA	TRBV19	TRBJ2-5
TGTGCCAGCAGCCAATCCCTGGACACGCTCCGATTAGGCTACACCTTC	CASSQSLDTLRLGYTF	NA	once	TRBV3-1/TRBV3-2	TRBJ1-2
TGTGCCAGCAGTTCCAACATGAACACTGAAGCTTTCTTT	CASSSNMNTEAFF	NA	NA	TRBV6-5	TRBJ1-1
TGTGCCAGCAGTGCCACAGGGGGAAAGTGGGCTAATGAAAAACTGTTTTTT	CASSATGGKWANEKLFF	TRBD1	NA	TRBV28	TRBJ1-4
TGTGCCACCGGTTCTGGCAATGAGCAGTTCTTC	CATGSGNEQFF	NA	once	TRBV18	TRBJ2-1
TGTGCCAGTAGTATTATGGGCAGCTTCTACAATGAGCAGTTCTTC	CASSIMGSFYNEQFF	NA	NA	TRBV19	TRBJ2-1